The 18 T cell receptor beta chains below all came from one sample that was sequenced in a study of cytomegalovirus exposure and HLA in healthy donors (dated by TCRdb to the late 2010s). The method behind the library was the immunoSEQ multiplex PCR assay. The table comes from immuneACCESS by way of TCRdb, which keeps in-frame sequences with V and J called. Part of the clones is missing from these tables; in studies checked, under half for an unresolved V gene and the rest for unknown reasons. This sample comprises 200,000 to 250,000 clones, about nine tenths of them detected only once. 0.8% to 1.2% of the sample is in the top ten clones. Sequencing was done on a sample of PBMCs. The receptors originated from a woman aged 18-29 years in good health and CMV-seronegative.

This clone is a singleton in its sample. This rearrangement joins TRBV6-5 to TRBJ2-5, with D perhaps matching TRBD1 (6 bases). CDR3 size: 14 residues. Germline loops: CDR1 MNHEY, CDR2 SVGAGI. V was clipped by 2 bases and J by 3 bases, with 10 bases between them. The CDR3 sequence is CASSYVDREETQYF. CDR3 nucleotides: TGTGCCAGCAGTTACGTGGACAGAGAAGAGACCCAGTACTTC.

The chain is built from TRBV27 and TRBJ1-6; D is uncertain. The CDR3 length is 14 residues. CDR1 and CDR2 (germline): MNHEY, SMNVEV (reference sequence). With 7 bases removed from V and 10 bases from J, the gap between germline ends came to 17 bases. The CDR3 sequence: CASTAVVSGSPLHF. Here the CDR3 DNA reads TGTGCCAGCACCGCCGTGGTTTCGGGATCACCCCTCCACTTT.

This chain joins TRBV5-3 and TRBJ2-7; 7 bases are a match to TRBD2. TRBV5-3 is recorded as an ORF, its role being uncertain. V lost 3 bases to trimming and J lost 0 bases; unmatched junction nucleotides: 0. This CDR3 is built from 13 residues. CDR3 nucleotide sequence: TGTGCCAGAAGCTCTAGCGGCTCCTACGAGCAGTACTTC. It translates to CARSSSGSYEQYF.

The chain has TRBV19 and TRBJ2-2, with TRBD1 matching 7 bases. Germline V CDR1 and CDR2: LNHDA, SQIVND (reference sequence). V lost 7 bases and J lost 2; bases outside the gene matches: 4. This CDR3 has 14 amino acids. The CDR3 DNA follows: TGTGCCAGTACGACAGGGAGTAACACCGGGGAGCTGTTTTTT. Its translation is CASTTGSNTGELFF.

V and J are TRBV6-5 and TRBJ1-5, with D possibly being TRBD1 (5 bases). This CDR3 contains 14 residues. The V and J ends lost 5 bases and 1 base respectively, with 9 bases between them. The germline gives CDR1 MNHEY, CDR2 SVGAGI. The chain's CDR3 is CASSAGRSNQPQHF. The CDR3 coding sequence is TGTGCCAGCAGTGCGGGACGGAGCAATCAGCCCCAGCATTTT.

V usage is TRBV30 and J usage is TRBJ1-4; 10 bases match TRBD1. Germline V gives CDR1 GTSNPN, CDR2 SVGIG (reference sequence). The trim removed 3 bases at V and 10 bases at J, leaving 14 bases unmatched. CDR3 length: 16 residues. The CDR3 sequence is CAWSGLPGQGQGKLFF. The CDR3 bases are TGTGCCTGGAGCGGGCTACCGGGACAGGGGCAGGGAAAACTGTTTTTT.

DNA for the CDR3: TGCGCCAGCAGACGTAGGACACCCCCGATTTTCTCTGGGGCCAACGTCCTGACTTTC. Protein sequence: CASRRRTPPIFSGANVLTF. This chain uses TRBV5-1 with TRBJ2-6; weak D call: TRBD1 (5 bases). Germline assignment: CDR1 SGHRS and CDR2 YFSETQ. There are 19 residues in the CDR3. The V and J ends lost 5 bases and 0 bases respectively, with 21 bases between them.

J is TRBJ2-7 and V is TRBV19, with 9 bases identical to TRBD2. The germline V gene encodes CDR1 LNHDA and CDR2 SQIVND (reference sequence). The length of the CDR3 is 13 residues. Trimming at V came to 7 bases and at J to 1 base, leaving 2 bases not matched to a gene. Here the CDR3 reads CASTTSGSYEQYF. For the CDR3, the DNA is TGTGCCAGTACCACTAGCGGGTCCTACGAGCAGTACTTC.

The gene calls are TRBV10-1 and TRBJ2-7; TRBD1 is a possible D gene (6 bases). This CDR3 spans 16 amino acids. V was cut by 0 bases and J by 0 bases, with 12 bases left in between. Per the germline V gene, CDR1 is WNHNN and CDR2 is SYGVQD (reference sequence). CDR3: CASSESQGLPSYEQYF. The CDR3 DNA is TGCGCCAGCAGTGAGTCTCAGGGGCTACCCTCCTACGAGCAGTACTTC.

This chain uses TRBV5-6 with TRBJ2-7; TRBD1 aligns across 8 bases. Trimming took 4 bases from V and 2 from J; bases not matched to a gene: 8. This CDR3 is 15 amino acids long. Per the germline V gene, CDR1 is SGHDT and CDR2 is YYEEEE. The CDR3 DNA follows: TGTGCCAGCAGCCTAGGGACAGGACAAGCCTACGAGCAGTACTTC. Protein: CASSLGTGQAYEQYF.

CDR3 coding DNA: TGTGCCAGCAGCTTACCGGGGAGCAATCAGCCCCAGCATTTT. This encodes CASSLPGSNQPQHF. The chain combines TRBV7-9 with TRBJ1-5; D remains ambiguous. V was pared by 2 bases and J by 1 base, with 6 bases between. The CDR3 is 14 amino acids. Germline CDR1 reads SEHNR; CDR2 reads FQNEAQ (reference sequence).

CDR3 in amino acids: CASRVTSVRQFF. The CDR3, as DNA: TGTGCCAGCAGGGTCACTAGCGTAAGGCAGTTCTTC. V usage is TRBV2 and J usage is TRBJ2-1; 7 bases match TRBD2. The CDR3 sequence is 12 residues long. Germline lookup yields CDR1 SNHLY and CDR2 FYNNEI. V lost 6 bases and J lost 12; bases outside the gene matches: 8.

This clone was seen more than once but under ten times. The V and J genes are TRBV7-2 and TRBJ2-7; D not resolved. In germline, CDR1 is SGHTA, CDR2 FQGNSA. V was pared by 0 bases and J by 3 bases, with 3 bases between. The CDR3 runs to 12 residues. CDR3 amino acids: CASSLALYEQYF. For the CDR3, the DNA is TGTGCCAGCAGCTTAGCCCTCTACGAGCAGTACTTC.

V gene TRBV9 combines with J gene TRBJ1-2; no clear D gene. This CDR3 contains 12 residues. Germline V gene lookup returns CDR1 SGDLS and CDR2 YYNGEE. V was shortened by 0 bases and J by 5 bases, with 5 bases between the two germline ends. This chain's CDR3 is CASSVGGYGYTF. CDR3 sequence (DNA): TGTGCCAGCAGCGTAGGAGGGTATGGCTACACCTTC.

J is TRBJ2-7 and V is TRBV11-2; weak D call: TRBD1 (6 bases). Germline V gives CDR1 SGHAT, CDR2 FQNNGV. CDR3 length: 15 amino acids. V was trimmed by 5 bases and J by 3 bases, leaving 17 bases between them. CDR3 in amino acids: CASSLGRSRGYEQYF. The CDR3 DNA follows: TGTGCCAGCAGCCTAGGCCGTAGCAGGGGCTACGAGCAGTACTTC. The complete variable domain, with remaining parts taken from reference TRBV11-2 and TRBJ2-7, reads EAGVAQSPRYKIIEKRQSVAFWCNPISGHATLYWYQQILGQGPKLLIQFQNNGVVDDSQLPKDRFSAERLKGVDSTLKIQPAKLEDSAVYLCASSLGRSRGYEQYFGPGTRLTVT.

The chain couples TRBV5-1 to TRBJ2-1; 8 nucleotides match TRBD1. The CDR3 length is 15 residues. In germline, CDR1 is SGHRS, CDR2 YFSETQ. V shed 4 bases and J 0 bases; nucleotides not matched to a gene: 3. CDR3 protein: CASSTGQGSYNEQFF. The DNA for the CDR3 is TGCGCCAGCAGCACCGGACAGGGCTCCTACAATGAGCAGTTCTTC.

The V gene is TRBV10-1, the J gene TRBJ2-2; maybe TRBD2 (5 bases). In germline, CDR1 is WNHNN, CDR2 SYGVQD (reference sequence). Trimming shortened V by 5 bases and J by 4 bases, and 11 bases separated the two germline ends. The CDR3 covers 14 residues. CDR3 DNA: TGCGCCAGCAGTCCCGGAGGACGCACCGGGGAGCTGTTTTTT. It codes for CASSPGGRTGELFF.

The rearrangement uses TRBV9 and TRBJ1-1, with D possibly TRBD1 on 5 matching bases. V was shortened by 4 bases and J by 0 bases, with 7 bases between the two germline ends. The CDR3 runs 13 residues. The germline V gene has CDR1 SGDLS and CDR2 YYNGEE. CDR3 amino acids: CASSPQVNTEAFF. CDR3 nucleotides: TGTGCCAGCAGCCCACAGGTGAACACTGAAGCTTTCTTT.